This T cell receptor (beta chain) was found in a study of T cell responses to AZD1222 COVID-19 vaccine. Clones were sequenced by immunoSEQ multiplex PCR, and TCRdb holds only the in-frame ones, with some missing. In the table there are about 54,000 clones, roughly 90% of which are singletons. The ends lost 3 bases at V and 5 bases at J; junction bases unmatched: 5. The CDR3 loop spans 14 amino acids. Germline assignment: CDR1 SGHRS and CDR2 YFSETQ. Pooled samples include second doses given at about 4 or 12 weeks. The sequencing here drew on peripheral blood, taken 28 days after the second AZD1222 dose. The receptor was isolated from an adult who received the AZD1222 COVID-19 vaccine. The chain is built from TRBV5-1 and TRBJ2-7; 10 bases line up with TRBD1. The CDR3 DNA reads TGCGCCAGCAGCTGGGACAGGGGCGTTGACGAGCAGTACTTC. This gives the protein CASSWDRGVDEQYF.